This T cell receptor beta chain appears in the sequencing data of a study of shared clonotypes between healthy human individuals. Whole-study findings and limits: Generation probabilities of non-shared clonotypes were lower (relative to those shared by all four donors).

Each sample came from a Caucasian adult donor living in Nashville, Tennessee. Looked up from germline, CDR1 is MNHNS and CDR2 is SASEGT. This CDR3 has 18 residues. Trimming removed 1 base from V and 2 bases from J; junction bases left unmatched: 7. As concerns this clone: The antigen is undetermined.

Per the study methods: ImmunoSEQ junction-only sequences lacked quality scores, so their filtering differed. The method was immunoSEQ multiplex PCR; TCRdb's version includes in-frame clones alone and lacks a portion of them. Clone size and the V and J calls come from that table; the DNA yielded D and trimming. The sample records approximately 1.5 million clones, nearly 99% being singletons. The sequenced sample consisted of naive CD4+ T cells sorted from blood. Subset described: CD45RA+ positively selected. The origin of this receptor is a man in his thirties or forties in good health. V is TRBV6-1 and J is TRBJ2-3; 12 nucleotides agree with TRBD2. CDR3 in DNA: TGTGCCAGCAGTGAAGGGTTAGGGACTAGCGGGCTCACAGATACGCAGTATTTT. It is translated as CASSEGLGTSGLTDTQYF.